This T cell receptor beta chain was documented in a study of blood T cell repertoires in COVID-19. Overall study context: T cells, B-cell-depleted T cells, or PBMCs provided the cDNA or gDNA that served as material.

V lost 5 bases and J 1 base, leaving 17 bases between the germline ends. The germline gives CDR1 SGHAT, CDR2 FQDESV (reference sequence). This CDR3 contains 16 residues. Source study methods: From reference gene primer amplification, estimates of nucleated cell counts were derived. Method: immunoSEQ multiplex PCR; TCRdb's copy keeps in-frame clones and lacks some. V and J calls and clone size are copied from that table; D and trimming were computed from the DNA. The sample lists approximately 97,000 clones, more than 75% seen once, with under 3% in the top ten. The material sequenced was peripheral blood. The genes are TRBV11-1 and TRBJ2-5; TRBD2 is a possible D gene (5 bases). This sequence originates from a man aged 45-65 years with active or convalescent COVID-19. CDR3: CASSPRGLEGQETQYF. The CDR3 region has the DNA TGTGCCAGCAGCCCTCGAGGGTTGGAAGGCCAAGAGACCCAGTACTTC.